Listed here are 16 T cell receptor beta chains from one sample, sequenced in a study of regulatory T cells in long-lasting Graves disease. Libraries of TCR beta came from iRepertoire HTBI primers plus Arm-PCR of CDR3 regions. TCRdb passed the multiplex PCR reads through MiXCR, listing each CDR3 protein once. The repertoire holds a few hundred thousand distinct CDR3 sequences, with less than 25% as singletons. As to time point: persistent/refractory GD, antithyroid drugs over 5 years with positive TRAb. The authors made the TCR library using RNA they extracted from PBMCs. The sequences come from peripheral blood mononuclear cells (PBMCs), collected when the disease was refractory, from a patient treated with antithyroid drugs. These receptor sequences come from a female donor with Graves disease.

This clonotype was recorded at least ten times. The gene calls are TRBV7-2 and TRBJ2-7; unclear D gene. V was cut by 0 bases and J by 6 bases, with 12 bases left in between. Germline values: CDR1 SGHTA, CDR2 FQGNSA. The CDR3 is 14 residues long. The CDR3 reads CASSLAGTAGEQYF. The CDR3 DNA reads TGTGCCAGCAGCTTAGCGGGAACCGCCGGCGAGCAGTACTTC.

Ten or more counts support this clonotype. V and J are TRBV11-1 and TRBJ1-2, with D possibly matching TRBD1 (5 bases). The V gene's germline CDR1 is SGHAT and CDR2 FQDESV (reference sequence). The CDR3 consists of 14 residues. Trimming stripped 6 bases from V and 0 bases from J, with 11 bases between. The CDR3 nucleotides are TGTGCCAGCAGTGCGGCCAGGGCTAACTATGGCTACACCTTC. Amino acids: CASSAARANYGYTF.

The chain combines TRBV5-4 with TRBJ2-5; 12 bases are a match to TRBD2. Trimming cost V 4 bases and J 5 bases; bases outside gene matches: 9. This CDR3 comprises 16 residues. From germline, CDR1 is SGHNT and CDR2 YYREEE (reference sequence). CDR3: CASSAILAGGQETQYF. The DNA for the CDR3 is TGTGCCAGCAGCGCCATACTAGCGGGAGGTCAGGAGACCCAGTACTTC. Full variable domain (outside the CDR3, taken from reference TRBV5-4 and TRBJ2-5): ETGVTQSPTHLIKTRGQQVTLRCSSQSGHNTVSWYQQALGQGPQFIFQYYREEENGRGNFPPRFSGLQFPNYSSELNVNALELDDSALYLCASSAILAGGQETQYFGPGTRLLVL.

This clonotype was observed many times. The rearrangement joins TRBV6-1 to TRBJ2-7, with 7 bases that match TRBD2. This CDR3 spans 14 amino acids. V gave up 6 bases and J gave up 6 bases; unmatched junction bases: 11. CDR1 and CDR2 from the germline V gene are MNHNS and SASEGT. CDR3 sequence: CASRPGTTSFEQYF. The DNA for the CDR3 is TGTGCCAGCAGACCCGGGACTACTTCTTTCGAGCAGTACTTC.

This clonotype was seen repeatedly, ten times or more. The rearrangement uses TRBV2 and TRBJ2-7, with 9 bases lining up with TRBD1. The CDR3 contains 14 residues. J was trimmed by 5 bases and V by 4 bases; bases with no gene match: 6. Looked up from germline, CDR1 is SNHLY and CDR2 is FYNNEI. CDR3 sequence (DNA): TGTGCCAGCAGTGGGACAGGGGCTCCCGACGAGCAGTACTTC. It codes for CASSGTGAPDEQYF.

This clonotype was seen at least ten times. The chain links TRBV28 to TRBJ2-7; D is undetermined. The ends were cut back, 6 bases at V and 4 bases at J, with 22 bases in the middle. Germline lookup yields CDR1 MDHEN and CDR2 SYDVKM. The CDR3 runs to 16 residues. The CDR3 spells CASSLNPAWLRYEQYF. The CDR3, as DNA: TGTGCCAGCAGCCTTAATCCCGCCTGGTTAAGGTACGAGCAGTACTTC.

This clonotype was seen only a few times. V is TRBV28 and J is TRBJ2-3, with 9 bases identical to TRBD2. V was pared by 2 bases and J by 2 bases, with 5 bases of the junction left unmatched. The CDR3 sequence is 16 residues long. Germline V CDR1 and CDR2: MDHEN, SYDVKM. This CDR3 is CASSLGLAGFTDTQYF. CDR3 nucleotide sequence: TGTGCCAGCAGTTTAGGTCTAGCGGGGTTCACAGATACGCAGTATTTT.

In its sample, this clonotype was seen a few times. This chain links TRBV7-8 with TRBJ2-6; D not certain. The germline V gene encodes CDR1 SGHVS and CDR2 FQNEAQ. The CDR3 contains 15 residues. Deletions cut 1 base from V and 2 bases from J, with 6 bases between. The CDR3 DNA reads TGTGCCAGCAGCTTAGGGGCCCCTGGGGCCAACGTCCTGACTTTC. It translates to CASSLGAPGANVLTF.

At least ten counts were recorded for this clonotype. This sequence joins TRBV2 and TRBJ1-1; D is ambiguous. Trimming took off 4 bases at V and 4 bases at J, with 13 bases between the two ends. This CDR3 region has 14 residues. The germline CDR1 and CDR2 sequences are SNHLY and FYNNEI. The CDR3 spells CASSVRSGFTEAFF. The CDR3 DNA reads as TGTGCCAGCAGTGTCCGGTCCGGGTTCACTGAAGCTTTCTTT.

This chain joins TRBV6-1 and TRBJ1-6; D unresolved. Germline V gene data show CDR1 as MNHNS and CDR2 as SASEGT. The V end was cut by 5 bases, the J end by 3 bases, with 14 bases between. The CDR3 covers 16 residues. CDR3 sequence: CASSTTRALYNSPLHF. CDR3 DNA: TGTGCCAGCAGTACAACCCGGGCCCTCTATAATTCACCCCTCCACTTT.

This chain uses TRBV4-2 with TRBJ2-5, with D perhaps matching TRBD1 (5 bases). The germline CDR1 and CDR2 sequences are LGHNA and YNFKEQ. V dropped 0 bases and J dropped 3 bases, with 11 bases sitting between them. This CDR3 comprises 15 residues. CDR3 sequence reads: CASSQEGVREETQYF. The CDR3 DNA reads TGTGCCAGCAGCCAAGAAGGGGTTAGGGAAGAGACCCAGTACTTC.

The J gene is TRBJ2-5, the V gene TRBV7-9; D call uncertain. V gave up 1 base and J gave up 3 bases, with 12 bases separating them. Germline CDR1 is SEHNR and CDR2 is FQNEAQ (reference sequence). The CDR3 extends over 15 amino acids. For the CDR3, the DNA is TGTGCCAGCAGCTTAGTTGGGTTACGGAAAGAGACCCAGTACTTC. Translated, it gives CASSLVGLRKETQYF.

Note on this clonotype: This may stem from a read error, because a much larger clone lies one nucleotide away. The genes are TRBV6-5 and TRBJ1-1; D is uncertain. V was clipped by 0 bases and J by 5 bases, with 13 bases between them. This CDR3 is 15 amino acids long. Germline CDR1 reads MNHEY; CDR2 reads SVGAGI. CDR3 amino acids: CASSYSDVWGTEAFF. As DNA, the CDR3 is TGTGCCAGCAGTTACTCGGACGTTTGGGGAACTGAAGCTTTCTTT.

This clonotype was seen a handful of times. The V and J genes are TRBV29-1 and TRBJ2-7; 7 bases fit TRBD1. The CDR3 runs to 13 residues. CDR1 and CDR2 (germline): SQVTM, ANQGSEA. V dropped 6 bases and J dropped 4; count of bases not matched to a gene: 9. In DNA, the CDR3 is TGCAGCGTGACAGGGCTTCTTGGGTACGAGCAGTACTTC. Its protein product is CSVTGLLGYEQYF.

This clonotype was counted many times. The chain has TRBV2 and TRBJ2-2; 8 bases fit TRBD1. The germline V gene has CDR1 SNHLY and CDR2 FYNNEI. CDR3 length equals 16 residues. V gave up 6 bases and J gave up 7 bases; unmatched junction bases: 13. The CDR3 nucleotides read TGTGCCAGCAGCCTGACAGGGGCGCGTCAGGGCGGGGAGCTGTTTTTT. It yields the protein CASSLTGARQGGELFF.

The chain combines TRBV20-1 with TRBJ2-2; D not resolved. The V and J ends lost 2 bases and 0 bases respectively, with 4 bases between them. The germline CDR1 and CDR2 sequences are DFQATT and SNEGSKA (reference sequence). This CDR3 spans 13 amino acids. The CDR3 sequence is CSARLANTGELFF. The CDR3 DNA is TGCAGTGCTAGACTGGCGAACACCGGGGAGCTGTTTTTT.